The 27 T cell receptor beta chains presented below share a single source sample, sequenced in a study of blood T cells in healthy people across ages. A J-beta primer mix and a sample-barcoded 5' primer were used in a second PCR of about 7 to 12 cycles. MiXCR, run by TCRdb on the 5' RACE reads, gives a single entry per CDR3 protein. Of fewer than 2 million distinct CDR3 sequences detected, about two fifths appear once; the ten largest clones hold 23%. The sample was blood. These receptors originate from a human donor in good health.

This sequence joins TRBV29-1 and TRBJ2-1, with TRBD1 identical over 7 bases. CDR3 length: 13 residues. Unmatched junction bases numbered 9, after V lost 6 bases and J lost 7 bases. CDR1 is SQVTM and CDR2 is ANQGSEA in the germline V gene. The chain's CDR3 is CSVDRTGWNEQFF. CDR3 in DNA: TGCAGCGTAGACCGGACAGGTTGGAATGAGCAGTTCTTC.

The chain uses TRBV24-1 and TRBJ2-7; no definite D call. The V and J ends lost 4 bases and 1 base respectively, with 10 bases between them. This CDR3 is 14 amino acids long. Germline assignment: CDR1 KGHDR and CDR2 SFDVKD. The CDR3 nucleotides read TGTGCCACCAGTGAGCATGGTCCTTCCTACGAGCAGTACTTC. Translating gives CATSEHGPSYEQYF.

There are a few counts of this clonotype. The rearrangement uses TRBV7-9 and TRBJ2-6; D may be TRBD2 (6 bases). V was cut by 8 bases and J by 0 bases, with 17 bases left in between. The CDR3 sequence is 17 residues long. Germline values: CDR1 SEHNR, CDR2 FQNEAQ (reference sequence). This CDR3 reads CASRKGDFISGANVLTF. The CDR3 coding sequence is TGTGCCAGCCGAAAAGGGGACTTCATCTCTGGGGCCAACGTCCTGACTTTC.

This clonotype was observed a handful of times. CDR3 bases: TGTGCCAGCAGCTTCTCTAGCGGGGGCGATGAGCAGTTCTTC. This translates into CASSFSSGGDEQFF. V is TRBV7-2 and J is TRBJ2-1, with 10 bases aligning to TRBD2. The CDR3 consists of 14 residues. V trimming: 3 bases; J trimming: 8 bases; junction bases outside the gene matches: 4. Germline V gene sequence: CDR1 SGHTA, CDR2 FQGNSA.

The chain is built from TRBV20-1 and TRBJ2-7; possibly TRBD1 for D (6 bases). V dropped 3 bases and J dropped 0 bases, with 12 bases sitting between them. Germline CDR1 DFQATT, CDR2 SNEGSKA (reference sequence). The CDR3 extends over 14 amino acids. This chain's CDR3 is CSARGHTISYEQYF. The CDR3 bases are TGCAGTGCTAGGGGACATACAATCTCCTACGAGCAGTACTTC.

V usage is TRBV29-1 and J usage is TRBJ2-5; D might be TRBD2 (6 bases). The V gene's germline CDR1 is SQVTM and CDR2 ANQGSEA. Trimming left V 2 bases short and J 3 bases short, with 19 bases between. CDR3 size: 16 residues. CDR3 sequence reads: CSVELRQLGGEETQYF. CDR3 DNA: TGCAGCGTTGAACTTCGACAGCTAGGAGGGGAAGAGACCCAGTACTTC. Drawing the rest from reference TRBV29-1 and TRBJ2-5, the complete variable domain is SAVISQKPSRDICQRGTSLTIQCQVDSQVTMMFWYRQQPGQSLTLIATANQGSEATYESGFVIDKFPISRPNLTFSTLTVSNMSPEDSSIYLCSVELRQLGGEETQYFGPGTRLLVL.

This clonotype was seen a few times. The CDR3 here is CASSQDSVEGASGANVLTF. CDR3 coding DNA: TGTGCCAGCAGCCAAGATTCGGTAGAGGGGGCCTCTGGGGCCAACGTCCTGACTTTC. The chain couples TRBV4-2 to TRBJ2-6; 7 positions match TRBD1. The CDR3 has 19 amino acids. Losses at the gene ends were 0 bases for V and 0 bases for J; bases not matched to a gene: 8. Germline V gene sequence: CDR1 LGHNA, CDR2 YNFKEQ.

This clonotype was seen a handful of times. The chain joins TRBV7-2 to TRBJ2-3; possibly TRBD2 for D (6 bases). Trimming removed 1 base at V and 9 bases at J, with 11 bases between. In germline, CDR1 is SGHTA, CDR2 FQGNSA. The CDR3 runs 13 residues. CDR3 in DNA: TGTGCCAGCAGCTTAGAGGCGGAGGGCACGCAGTATTTT. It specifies CASSLEAEGTQYF.

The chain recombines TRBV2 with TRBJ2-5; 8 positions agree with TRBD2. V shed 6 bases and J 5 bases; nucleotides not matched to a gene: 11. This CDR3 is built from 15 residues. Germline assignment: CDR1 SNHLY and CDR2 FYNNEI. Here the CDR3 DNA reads TGTGCCAGCAGGATAGGACTAGCTATCGCGGAGACCCAGTACTTC. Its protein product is CASRIGLAIAETQYF. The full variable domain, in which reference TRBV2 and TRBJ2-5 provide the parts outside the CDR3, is EPEVTQTPSHQVTQMGQEVILRCVPISNHLYFYWYRQILGQKVEFLVSFYNNEISEKSEIFDDQFSVERPDGSNFTLKIRSTKLEDSAMYFCASRIGLAIAETQYFGPGTRLLVL.

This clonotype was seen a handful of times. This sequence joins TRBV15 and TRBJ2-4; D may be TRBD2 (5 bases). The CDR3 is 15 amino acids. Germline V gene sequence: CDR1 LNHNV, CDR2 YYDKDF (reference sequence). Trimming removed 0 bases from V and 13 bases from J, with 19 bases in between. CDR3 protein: CATSRDSAGVNEQYF. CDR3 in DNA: TGTGCCACCAGCAGAGATTCGGCCGGGGTCAATGAGCAGTACTTC.

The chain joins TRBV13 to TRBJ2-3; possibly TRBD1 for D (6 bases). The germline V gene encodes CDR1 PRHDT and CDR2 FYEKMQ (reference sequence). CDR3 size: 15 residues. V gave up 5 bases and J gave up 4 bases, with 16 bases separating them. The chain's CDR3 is CASSEQGKVSDTQYF. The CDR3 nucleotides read TGTGCCAGCAGCGAACAGGGTAAAGTCTCAGATACGCAGTATTTT.

The CDR3 nucleotides read TGTGCCAGCAGCTTGGGGCTCTGGGATAACTATGGCTACACCTTC. Translation gives CASSLGLWDNYGYTF. The chain uses TRBV5-6 and TRBJ1-2; D is unresolved. Germline CDR1 is SGHDT and CDR2 is YYEEEE. Trimming took off 0 bases at V and 1 base at J, with 10 bases between the two ends. The CDR3 is made up of 15 amino acids.

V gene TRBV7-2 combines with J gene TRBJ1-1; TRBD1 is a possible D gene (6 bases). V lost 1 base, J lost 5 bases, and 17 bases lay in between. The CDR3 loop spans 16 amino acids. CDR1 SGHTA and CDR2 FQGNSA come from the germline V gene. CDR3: CASSLDFAGVRTEAFF. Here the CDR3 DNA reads TGTGCCAGCAGCTTAGATTTCGCAGGGGTAAGGACTGAAGCTTTCTTT.

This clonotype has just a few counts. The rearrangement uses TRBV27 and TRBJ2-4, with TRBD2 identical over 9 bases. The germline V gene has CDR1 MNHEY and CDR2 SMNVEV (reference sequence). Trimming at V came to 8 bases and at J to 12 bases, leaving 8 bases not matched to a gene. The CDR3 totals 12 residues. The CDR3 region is CASLGAGGPQYF. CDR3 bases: TGTGCCAGCCTTGGAGCGGGGGGCCCTCAGTACTTC.

CDR3 residues: CSVDIQGNEQYF. In DNA, the CDR3 is TGCAGCGTTGATATACAGGGAAACGAGCAGTACTTC. The gene calls are TRBV29-1 and TRBJ2-7; perhaps TRBD1 as D (6 bases). Trimming stripped 3 bases from V and 5 bases from J, with 11 bases between. The CDR3 sequence is 12 residues long. Per germline, CDR1 SQVTM and CDR2 ANQGSEA.

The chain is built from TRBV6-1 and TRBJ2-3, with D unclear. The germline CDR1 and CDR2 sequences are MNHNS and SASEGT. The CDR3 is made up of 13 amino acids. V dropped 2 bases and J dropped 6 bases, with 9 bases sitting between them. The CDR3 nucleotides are TGTGCCAGCAGTGAACCCCAATGGGATACGCAGTATTTT. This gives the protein CASSEPQWDTQYF.

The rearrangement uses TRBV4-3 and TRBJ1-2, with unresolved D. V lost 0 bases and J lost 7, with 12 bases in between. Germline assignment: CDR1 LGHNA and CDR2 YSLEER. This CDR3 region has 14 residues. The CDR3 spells CASSQDSLLLGYTF. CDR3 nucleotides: TGCGCCAGCAGCCAAGATTCCCTCCTGCTTGGCTACACCTTC.

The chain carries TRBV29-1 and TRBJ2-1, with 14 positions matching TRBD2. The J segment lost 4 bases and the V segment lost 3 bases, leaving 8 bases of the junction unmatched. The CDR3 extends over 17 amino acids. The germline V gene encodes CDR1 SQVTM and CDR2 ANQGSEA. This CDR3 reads CSVETGTSGGRYNEQFF. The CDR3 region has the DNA TGCAGCGTTGAGACCGGGACTAGCGGGGGCCGTTACAATGAGCAGTTCTTC.

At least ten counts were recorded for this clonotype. The DNA of the CDR3 is TGCAGCGTTGAAAGGGGAAAGGGCGAGCAGTACTTC. Translation: CSVERGKGEQYF. This chain links TRBV29-1 with TRBJ2-7, with D possibly TRBD1 on 5 matching bases. Germline-derived CDR1 and CDR2 are SQVTM and ANQGSEA. Trimming removed 2 bases from V and 6 bases from J, with 11 bases in between. The CDR3 loop spans 12 amino acids.

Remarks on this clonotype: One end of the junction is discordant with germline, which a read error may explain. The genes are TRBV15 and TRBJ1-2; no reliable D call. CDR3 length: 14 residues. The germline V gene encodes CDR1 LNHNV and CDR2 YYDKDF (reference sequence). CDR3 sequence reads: CATSREGSNYGYTF. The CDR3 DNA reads TGTGCCACCAGCAGAGAAGGGTCTAATTATGGCTACACCTTC.

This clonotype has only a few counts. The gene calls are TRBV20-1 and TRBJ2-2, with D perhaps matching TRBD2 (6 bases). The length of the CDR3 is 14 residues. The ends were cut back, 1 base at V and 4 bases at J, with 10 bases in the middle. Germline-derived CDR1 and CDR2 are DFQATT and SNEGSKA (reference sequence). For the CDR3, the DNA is TGCAGTGCTAGAGTCCAGGGAGGCACCGGGGAGCTGTTTTTT. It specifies CSARVQGGTGELFF.

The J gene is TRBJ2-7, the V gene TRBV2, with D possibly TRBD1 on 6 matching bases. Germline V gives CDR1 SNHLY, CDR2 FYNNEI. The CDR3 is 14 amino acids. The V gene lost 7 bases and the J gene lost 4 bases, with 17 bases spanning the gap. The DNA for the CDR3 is TGTGCCAGCACCGACAGGTCCCGGGATTACGAGCAGTACTTC. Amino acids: CASTDRSRDYEQYF.

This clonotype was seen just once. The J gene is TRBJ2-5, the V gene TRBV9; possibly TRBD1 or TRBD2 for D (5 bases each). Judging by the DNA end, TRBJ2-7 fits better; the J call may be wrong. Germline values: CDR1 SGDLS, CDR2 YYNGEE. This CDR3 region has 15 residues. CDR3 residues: CASSAGRDGAYEQYF. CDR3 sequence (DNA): TGTGCCAGCAGCGCTGGCCGGGACGGAGCCTACGAGCAGTACTTC.

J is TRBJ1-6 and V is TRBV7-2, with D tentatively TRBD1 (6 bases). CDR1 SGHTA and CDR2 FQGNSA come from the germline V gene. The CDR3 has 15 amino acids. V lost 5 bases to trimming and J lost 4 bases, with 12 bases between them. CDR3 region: CASSLGQIYNSPLHF. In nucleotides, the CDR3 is TGTGCCAGCAGCCTCGGACAGATTTATAATTCACCCCTCCACTTT.

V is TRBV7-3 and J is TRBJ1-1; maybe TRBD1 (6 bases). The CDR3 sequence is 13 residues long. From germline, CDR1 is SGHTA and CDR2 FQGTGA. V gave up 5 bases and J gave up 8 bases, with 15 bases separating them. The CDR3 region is CASSRDRSTEAFF. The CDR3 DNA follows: TGTGCCAGCAGCCGCGACAGGAGCACCGAAGCTTTCTTT.

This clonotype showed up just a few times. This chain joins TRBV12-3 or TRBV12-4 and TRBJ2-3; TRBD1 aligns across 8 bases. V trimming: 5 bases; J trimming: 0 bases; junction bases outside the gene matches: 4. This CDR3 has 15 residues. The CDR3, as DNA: TGTGCCAGCAGTCACAGGACAGGGAGCACAGATACGCAGTATTTT. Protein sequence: CASSHRTGSTDTQYF.

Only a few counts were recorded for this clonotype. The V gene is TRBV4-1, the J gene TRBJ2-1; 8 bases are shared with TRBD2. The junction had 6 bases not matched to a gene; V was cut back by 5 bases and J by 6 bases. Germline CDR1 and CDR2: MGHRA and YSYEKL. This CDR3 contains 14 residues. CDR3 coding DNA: TGCGCCAGCAGCGTGGGGACTAGGGGCAATGAGCAGTTCTTC. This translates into CASSVGTRGNEQFF.